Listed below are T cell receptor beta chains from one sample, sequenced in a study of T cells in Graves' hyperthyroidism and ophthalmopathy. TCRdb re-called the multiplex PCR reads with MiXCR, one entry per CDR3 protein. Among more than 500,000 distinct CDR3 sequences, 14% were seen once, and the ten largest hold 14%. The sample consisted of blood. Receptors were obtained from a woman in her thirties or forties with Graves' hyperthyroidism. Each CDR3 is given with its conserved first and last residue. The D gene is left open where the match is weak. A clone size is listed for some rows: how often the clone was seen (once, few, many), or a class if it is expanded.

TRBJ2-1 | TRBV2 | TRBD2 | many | CASSDGLAGYNEQFF | TGTGCCAGCAGCGATGGACTAGCGGGATATAATGAGCAGTTCTTC
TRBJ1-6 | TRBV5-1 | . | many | CASSRADNSPLHF | TGCGCCAGCAGCCGGGCCGATAATTCACCCCTCCACTTT
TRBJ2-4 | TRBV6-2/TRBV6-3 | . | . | CALRIKNIQYF | TGTGCCCTGAGGATTAAAAACATTCAGTACTTC
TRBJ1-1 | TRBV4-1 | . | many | CASSQGSAGAGEAFF | TGCGCCAGCAGCCAAGGGAGTGCAGGGGCGGGCGAAGCTTTCTTT
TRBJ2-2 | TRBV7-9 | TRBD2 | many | CASLGGRTGELFF | TGTGCCAGCTTGGGCGGGAGAACCGGGGAGCTGTTTTTT
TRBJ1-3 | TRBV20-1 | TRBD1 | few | CGARDDRTGSGIYF | TGCGGTGCTAGAGATGATAGGACAGGGTCCGGCATATATTTT
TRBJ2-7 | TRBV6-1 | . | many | CASSYSPLPGDEQYF | TGTGCCAGCAGTTATTCCCCCCTCCCTGGAGACGAGCAGTACTTC
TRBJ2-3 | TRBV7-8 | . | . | CASSLETAGSGADTQYF | TGTGCCAGCAGCTTAGAGACCGCGGGTTCAGGGGCAGATACGCAGTATTTT
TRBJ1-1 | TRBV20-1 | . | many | CSASSVGVGTEAFF | TGCAGTGCTAGTTCGGTAGGGGTGGGAACTGAAGCTTTCTTT
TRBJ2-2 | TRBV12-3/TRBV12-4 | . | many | CASSFGLGELFF | TGTGCCAGCAGTTTCGGATTGGGGGAGCTGTTTTTT
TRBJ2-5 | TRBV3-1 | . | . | CASSRSQGAQYF | TGTGCCAGCAGCCGTTCCCAAGGGGCCCAGTACTTC
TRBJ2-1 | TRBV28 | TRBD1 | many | CASIKPGQGRDEQFF | TGTGCCAGCATCAAGCCGGGACAGGGACGGGATGAGCAGTTCTTC
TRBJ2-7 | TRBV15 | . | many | CATSRAGGGSDEQYF | TGTGCCACCAGCAGAGCAGGGGGAGGCTCGGACGAGCAGTACTTC
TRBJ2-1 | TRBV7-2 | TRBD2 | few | CASSPKLLSGRGDNEQFF | TGTGCCAGCAGCCCCAAACTACTTAGCGGGAGAGGAGACAATGAGCAGTTCTTC
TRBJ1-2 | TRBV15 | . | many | CATSRNPGDQNYGYTF | TGTGCCACCAGCAGGAACCCAGGGGACCAAAACTATGGCTACACCTTC
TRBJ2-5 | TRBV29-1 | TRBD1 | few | CSVVPTGGFLETQYF | TGCAGCGTTGTACCGACAGGGGGCTTTTTGGAGACCCAGTACTTC
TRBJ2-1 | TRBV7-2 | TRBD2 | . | CASSSSGLAIDEQFF | TGTGCCAGCAGCTCGTCGGGACTAGCGATTGATGAGCAGTTCTTC
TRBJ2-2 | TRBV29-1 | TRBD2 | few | CSVEGLAGTNTGELFF | TGCAGCGTTGAAGGGCTAGCGGGAACAAACACCGGGGAGCTGTTTTTT
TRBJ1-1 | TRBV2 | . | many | CASSSGPVLTEAFF | TGTGCCAGCAGTTCCGGCCCAGTTCTCACTGAAGCTTTCTTT